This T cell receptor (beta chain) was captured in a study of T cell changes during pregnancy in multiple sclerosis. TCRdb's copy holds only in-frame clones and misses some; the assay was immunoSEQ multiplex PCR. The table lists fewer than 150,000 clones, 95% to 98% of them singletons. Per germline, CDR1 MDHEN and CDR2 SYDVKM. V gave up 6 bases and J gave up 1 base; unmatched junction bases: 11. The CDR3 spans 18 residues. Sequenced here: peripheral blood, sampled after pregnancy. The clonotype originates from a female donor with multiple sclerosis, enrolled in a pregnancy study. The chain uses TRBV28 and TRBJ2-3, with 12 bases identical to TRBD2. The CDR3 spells CASRTPGLAGRGTDTQYF. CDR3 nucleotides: TGTGCCAGCAGGACGCCGGGACTAGCGGGCCGGGGCACAGATACGCAGTATTTT.